A selection of T cell receptor beta chains follows, all from one sample in a study of blood T cell repertoires in COVID-19. The repertoire was sequenced with immunoSEQ multiplex PCR; TCRdb's copy has only in-frame clones and lacks some. There are a few hundred thousand clones in the sample; more than 85% occur only once, and roughly 0.9% lies in the top ten. Sequencing used PBMCs or T cells enriched from blood (not recorded which). Every receptor here comes from a woman in her 40s who had been exposed to COVID-19. Both conserved end residues are part of each CDR3. D genes are given only for firm matches. Some rows mark clone size as missing; the rest say once, few, many or name a class of expanded clone.

NA	NA	TRBJ2-2	TRBV21-1	CASNSPHMAGELFF	TGTGCCAGCAATAGCCCCCACATGGCCGGGGAGCTGTTTTTT
NA	NA	TRBJ2-2	TRBV11-1	CASSLALSNTGELFF	TGTGCCAGCAGCTTAGCTCTGTCGAACACCGGGGAGCTGTTTTTT
NA	NA	TRBJ1-1	TRBV19	CASSWGENTEAFF	TGTGCCAGTAGCTGGGGAGAGAACACTGAAGCTTTCTTT
NA	NA	TRBJ2-5	TRBV5-4	CASSAGGTQYF	TGTGCCAGCAGCGCCGGGGGGACCCAGTACTTC
NA	NA	TRBJ1-2	TRBV6-5	CASSYSSGRQDGYTF	TGTGCCAGCAGTTACTCGTCGGGGAGACAGGATGGCTACACCTTC
TRBD2	NA	TRBJ2-3	TRBV27	CASSRGGPGIDTQYF	TGTGCCAGCAGTCGGGGGGGGCCCGGGATAGATACGCAGTATTTT
TRBD1	few	TRBJ1-2	TRBV5-1	CASKDRGHGYTF	TGCGCCAGCAAGGACAGGGGGCATGGCTACACCTTC
NA	once	TRBJ1-1	TRBV5-6	CASSLNTGRNTEAFF	TGTGCCAGCAGCTTGAATACAGGGAGGAACACTGAAGCTTTCTTT
NA	NA	TRBJ1-2	TRBV27	CASSLRANYGYTF	TGTGCCAGCAGTTTAAGAGCTAACTATGGCTACACCTTC
NA	NA	TRBJ2-7	TRBV18	CASSPGVSYEQYF	TGTGCCAGCTCTCCCGGGGTATCCTACGAGCAGTACTTC
NA	NA	TRBJ2-5	TRBV6-6	CASTSPSQETQYF	TGTGCCAGCACTTCCCCCAGCCAAGAGACCCAGTACTTC
NA	once	TRBJ1-6	TRBV6-5	CASSKQGNSPLHF	TGTGCCAGCAGTAAGCAGGGGAATTCACCCCTCCACTTT
TRBD2	NA	TRBJ2-2	TRBV27	CASSWGLAGGNTGELFF	TGTGCCAGCAGTTGGGGACTAGCGGGGGGGAACACCGGGGAGCTGTTTTTT
NA	NA	TRBJ1-3	TRBV19	CASSIDTHSRSGNTIYF	TGTGCCAGTAGTATAGATACCCACTCGCGCTCTGGAAACACCATATATTTT
TRBD1	NA	TRBJ1-4	TRBV5-1	CASSLSGGGEKLFF	TGCGCCAGCAGCTTGTCAGGGGGCGGCGAAAAACTGTTTTTT
NA	NA	TRBJ1-4	TRBV2	CASSEEVTRGKLFF	TGTGCCAGCAGTGAAGAGGTCACCCGGGGAAAACTGTTTTTT
TRBD1	NA	TRBJ1-4	TRBV2	CASRVDRGTEKLFF	TGTGCCAGCAGGGTAGACAGGGGAACTGAAAAACTGTTTTTT
NA	NA	TRBJ2-2	TRBV19	CASSIRTGRDTGELFF	TGTGCCAGTAGTATCCGAACAGGGAGGGACACCGGGGAGCTGTTTTTT
NA	NA	TRBJ1-6	TRBV19	CASSPTYNSPLHF	TGTGCCAGTAGCCCAACCTATAATTCACCCCTCCACTTT
NA	NA	TRBJ2-1	TRBV14	CASSQELYNEQFF	TGTGCCAGCAGCCAAGAGCTATACAATGAGCAGTTCTTC
TRBD2	NA	TRBJ2-1	TRBV9	CASSAPRGAGGSNEQFF	TGTGCCAGCAGCGCCCCCAGAGGGGCGGGAGGGTCGAATGAGCAGTTCTTC
NA	NA	TRBJ1-1	TRBV18	CASSPPAQYTEAFF	TGTGCCAGCTCACCACCGGCTCAATACACTGAAGCTTTCTTT
NA	NA	TRBJ1-6	TRBV6-2/TRBV6-3	CASSYRGNSPLHF	TGTGCCAGCAGTTACAGAGGAAATTCACCCCTCCACTTT
NA	NA	TRBJ1-1	TRBV7-8	CASSLDLNTEAFF	TGTGCCAGCAGCTTAGACCTAAACACTGAAGCTTTCTTT
TRBD1	NA	TRBJ1-5	TRBV19	CASSIDRGSNQPQHF	TGTGCCAGTAGTATCGACAGGGGAAGCAATCAGCCCCAGCATTTT
TRBD1	NA	TRBJ1-5	TRBV2	CASRSGTGNQPQHF	TGTGCCAGCAGGTCCGGGACAGGGAATCAGCCCCAGCATTTT
NA	NA	TRBJ1-2	TRBV24-1	CATSDAGRTPSHGYTF	TGTGCCACCAGTGACGCGGGACGGACCCCTTCCCATGGCTACACCTTC
NA	NA	TRBJ2-2	TRBV11-3	CASSLESYGELFF	TGTGCCAGCAGCTTAGAAAGCTACGGGGAGCTGTTTTTT
NA	NA	TRBJ2-3	TRBV5-1	CASSLRSGITITDTQYF	TGCGCCAGCAGCTTGAGGTCAGGGATAACCATCACAGATACGCAGTATTTT
TRBD1	NA	TRBJ2-7	TRBV3-1/TRBV3-2	CASSQMTGAEQYF	TGTGCCAGCAGCCAAATGACAGGGGCCGAGCAGTACTTC
TRBD2	NA	TRBJ2-2	TRBV3-1/TRBV3-2	CASSRAGEAGELFF	TGTGCCAGCAGCCGCGCGGGAGAGGCCGGGGAGCTGTTTTTT
NA	NA	TRBJ1-2	TRBV3-1/TRBV3-2	CASSQTPTPNYGYTF	TGTGCCAGCAGCCAAACCCCGACACCTAACTATGGCTACACCTTC
NA	NA	TRBJ1-1	TRBV5-1	CASSLWGGVEMNTEAFF	TGCGCCAGCAGCTTGTGGGGAGGGGTCGAGATGAACACTGAAGCTTTCTTT
TRBD2	NA	TRBJ2-7	TRBV3-1/TRBV3-2	CASSQDCRRRERSYEQYF	TGTGCCAGCAGCCAAGATTGCCGAAGGCGGGAGCGCTCCTACGAGCAGTACTTC
TRBD2	few	TRBJ2-3	TRBV2	CASSVGRGTDTQYF	TGTGCCAGCAGTGTCGGGAGGGGCACAGATACGCAGTATTTT
NA	NA	TRBJ1-1	TRBV29-1	CSISGGSTEAFF	TGCAGCATTTCCGGGGGAAGCACTGAAGCTTTCTTT
NA	NA	TRBJ2-3	TRBV3-1/TRBV3-2	CASSQGRRQSTDTQYF	TGTGCCAGCAGCCAAGGACGGCGGCAAAGCACAGATACGCAGTATTTT
NA	NA	TRBJ1-2	TRBV7-3	CASSLKAGIGYSYTF	TGTGCCAGCAGCTTAAAGGCAGGCATAGGCTATAGCTACACCTTC
NA	NA	TRBJ2-7	TRBV6-5	CASRTPGPYEQYF	TGTGCCAGCAGAACCCCAGGCCCCTACGAGCAGTACTTC
TRBD1	NA	TRBJ2-7	TRBV7-8	CASSRTGGHEQYF	TGTGCCAGCAGCCGGACAGGGGGTCATGAGCAGTACTTC
TRBD2	NA	TRBJ2-2	TRBV2	CASSLTSGTIFAGELFF	TGTGCCAGCAGTCTGACTAGCGGGACTATTTTCGCCGGGGAGCTGTTTTTT
TRBD1	NA	TRBJ1-3	TRBV5-1	CASSPTMTGSSGNTIYF	TGCGCCAGCAGCCCGACAATGACAGGGAGCTCTGGAAACACCATATATTTT